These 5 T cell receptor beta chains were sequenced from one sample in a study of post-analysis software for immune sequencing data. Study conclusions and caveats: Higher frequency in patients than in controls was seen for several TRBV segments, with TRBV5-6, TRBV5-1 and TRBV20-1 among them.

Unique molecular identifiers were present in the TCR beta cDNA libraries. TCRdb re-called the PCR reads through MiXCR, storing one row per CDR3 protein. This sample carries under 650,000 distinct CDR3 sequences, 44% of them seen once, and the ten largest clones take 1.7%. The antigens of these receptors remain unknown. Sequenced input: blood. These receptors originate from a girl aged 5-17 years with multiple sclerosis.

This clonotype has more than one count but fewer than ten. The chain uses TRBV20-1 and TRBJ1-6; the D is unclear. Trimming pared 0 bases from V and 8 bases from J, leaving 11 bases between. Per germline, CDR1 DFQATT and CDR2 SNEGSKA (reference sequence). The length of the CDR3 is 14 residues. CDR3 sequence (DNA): TGCAGTGCTAGAGAGGGGTTTAAGGATTCACCCCTCCACTTT. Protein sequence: CSAREGFKDSPLHF.

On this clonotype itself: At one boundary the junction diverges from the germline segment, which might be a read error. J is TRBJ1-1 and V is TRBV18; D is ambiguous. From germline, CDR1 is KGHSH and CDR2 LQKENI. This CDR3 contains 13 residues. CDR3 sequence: CASSPTLNTGAFF. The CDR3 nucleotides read TGTGCCAGCTCACCGACACTGAACACTGGAGCTTTCTTT.

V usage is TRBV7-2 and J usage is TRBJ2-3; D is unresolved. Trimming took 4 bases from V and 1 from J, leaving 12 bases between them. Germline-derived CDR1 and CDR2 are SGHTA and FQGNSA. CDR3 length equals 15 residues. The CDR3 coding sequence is TGTGCCAGCAGCTCCCCTACTCTCCGCACAGATACGCAGTATTTT. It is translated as CASSSPTLRTDTQYF.

The CDR3 nucleotides read TGTGCCAGCAGCTTACAGTCGAACACTGAAGCTTTCTTT. It codes for CASSLQSNTEAFF. The rearrangement links TRBV7-3 to TRBJ1-1, with D hard to call. Trimming shortened V by 2 bases and J by 1 base, and 5 bases separated the two germline ends. The germline CDR1 and CDR2 sequences are SGHTA and FQGTGA. This CDR3 is 13 amino acids long.

The CDR3 region is CSARGNSFSNEQFF. In DNA form, the CDR3 reads TGCAGTGCTAGAGGGAACAGCTTTTCCAATGAGCAGTTCTTC. The chain has TRBV20-1 and TRBJ2-1; no firm D call. Germline CDR1 and CDR2: DFQATT and SNEGSKA (reference sequence). V lost 1 base and J lost 6, with 13 bases in between. The CDR3 consists of 14 residues.